This T cell receptor (beta chain) was identified during a study of cytomegalovirus exposure and HLA in healthy donors. The CDR3 extends over 13 amino acids. Per germline, CDR1 LNHDA and CDR2 SQIVND (reference sequence). Trimming took 7 bases from V and 8 from J, leaving 14 bases between them. Use of 60 Vbeta and 13 Jbeta primers characterized the PCR. Sequenced by immunoSEQ multiplex PCR; TCRdb stores in-frame clones only, minus some. The table includes some 90,000 clones, around 79% detected once. Turning to this clone: The antigen is not known.

The study's findings and limits: In a later analysis, TCR beta V- and J-gene trimming was associated with a missense DCLRE1C variant. The classifier reportedly diagnosed cytomegalovirus status with high specificity and sensitivity. TCR beta sequences reportedly predicted most subjects' HLA-A and HLA-B alleles accurately.

The rearrangement uses TRBV19 and TRBJ1-4, with TRBD1 as a possible D gene (5 bases). Material: PBMCs. The receptor comes from a woman aged 70-85 years in good health and CMV-seropositive. CDR3: CASKGGAGEKLFF. CDR3 nucleotides: TGTGCCAGTAAAGGAGGGGCTGGAGAAAAACTGTTTTTT. Full variable domain (remainder filled in from reference TRBV19 and TRBJ1-4): DGGITQSPKYLFRKEGQNVTLSCEQNLNHDAMYWYRQDPGQGLRLIYYSQIVNDFQKGDIAEGYSVSREKKESFPLTVTSAQKNPTAFYLCASKGGAGEKLFFGSGTQLSVL.